This is a list of T cell receptor beta chains from one sample in a study of T cell repertoires in cytomegalovirus infection. One entry per CDR3 protein results from TCRdb running MiXCR on the reads. The sample records 180,000 or so distinct CDR3 sequences, approximately 17% being singletons. Sample: CD8+ T cells from PBMCs. The receptors here all came from a human donor in good health (CMV status not recorded). Some clones in this sample may be carry-over from other donors' samples. Each CDR3 is given with its conserved first and last residue. The D gene is left open where the match is weak. A clone size is listed for some rows: how often the clone was seen (once, few, many), or a class if it is expanded.

D	V	J	length	size	DNA	CDR3
NA	TRBV6-2/TRBV6-3	TRBJ1-1	14	NA	TGTGCCAGCAGGCTGGCGGGGATGAACACTGAAGCTTTCTTT	CASRLAGMNTEAFF
TRBD2	TRBV28	TRBJ2-7	15	few	TGTGCCAGCAGTTACCGGACTAGCGAGCAGTACGAGCAGTACTTC	CASSYRTSEQYEQYF
TRBD1	TRBV29-1	TRBJ2-7	12	NA	TGCAGCGCCGGACAGGGGACCTACGAGCAGTACTTC	CSAGQGTYEQYF
NA	TRBV10-1	TRBJ2-3	15	few	TGCGCCAGCAGTGAGTGGGGTTCGTCCACAGATACGCAGTATTTT	CASSEWGSSTDTQYF
TRBD1	TRBV4-3	TRBJ2-4	14	NA	TGCGCCAGCAGCTCCGGGACAGCTAAAAACATTCAGTACTTC	CASSSGTAKNIQYF
NA	TRBV27	TRBJ2-1	17	NA	TGTGCCAGCAGTTTAGGGGGCTTACGGATTTACTACAATGAGCAGTTCTTC	CASSLGGLRIYYNEQFF
TRBD1	TRBV6-2/TRBV6-3	TRBJ2-7	16	few	TGTGCCAGCAGTTACCTCCCGGGACAGGACTCCTACGAGCAGTACTTC	CASSYLPGQDSYEQYF
NA	TRBV6-5	TRBJ2-7	15	few	TGTGCCAGCAGTTACACCCTCTCGAGCTCCTACGAGCAGTACTTC	CASSYTLSSSYEQYF
NA	TRBV25-1	TRBJ2-7	15	NA	TGTGCCAGCAGTGAATATTGGACAGCGTCCTACGAGCAGTACTTC	CASSEYWTASYEQYF
NA	TRBV11-2	TRBJ2-6	17	NA	TGTGCCAGCAGCTTAGAACGGGCTAGCTCTGGGGCCAACGTCCTGACTTTC	CASSLERASSGANVLTF
NA	TRBV7-8	TRBJ2-1	16	few	TGTGCCAGCAGCTTAGCTAGCGCCACCCTCTACAATGAGCAGTTCTTC	CASSLASATLYNEQFF
TRBD1	TRBV20-1	TRBJ2-1	16	few	TGCAGTGCTAGAGAAAATAACTGGACAGGGGTCAATGAGCAGTTCTTC	CSARENNWTGVNEQFF
NA	TRBV7-9	TRBJ1-4	16	few	TGTGCCAGCAACTCTTTGGACAGCCAAACTAATGAAAAACTGTTTTTT	CASNSLDSQTNEKLFF
NA	TRBV6-5	TRBJ1-2	14	NA	TGTGCCAGCAGTTGGGACTCCCTCGGAAGGGGCTACACCTTC	CASSWDSLGRGYTF
TRBD2	TRBV3-1	TRBJ2-7	15	NA	TGTGCCAGCAGCCGGCAGCGGGGGCCCTCCTACGAGCAGTACTTC	CASSRQRGPSYEQYF
NA	TRBV12-3/TRBV12-4	TRBJ1-1	15	few	TGTGCCAGCAGTTCCCCCGGAGGTATACACACTGAAGCTTTCTTT	CASSSPGGIHTEAFF
TRBD1	TRBV4-1	TRBJ1-2	14	few	TGCGCCAGCAGCCATGCCGGGACAGGGGATGGCTACACCTTC	CASSHAGTGDGYTF
NA	TRBV20-1	TRBJ2-1	17	NA	TGCAGTGCTAGAGATAGGGACCGAGGTGGCTCCTACAATGAGCAGTTCTTC	CSARDRDRGGSYNEQFF
TRBD1	TRBV7-9	TRBJ2-3	15	few	TGTGCCAGCAGCTGGACAGGGGGATTGGCAGATACGCAGTATTTT	CASSWTGGLADTQYF
TRBD1	TRBV27	TRBJ2-5	15	few	TGTGCCAGCAGTTCTGTGGCGACAGGGTGGGAGACCCAGTACTTC	CASSSVATGWETQYF
TRBD1	TRBV7-9	TRBJ1-4	14	few	TGTGCCAGCAGCCGACAGGGGTTGAATGAAAAACTGTTTTTT	CASSRQGLNEKLFF
TRBD1	TRBV29-1	TRBJ1-1	19	NA	TGCAGCGGGGTGGGGAAGGGACAGGGGGTGAGTGGCCCGAGCACTGAAGCTTTCTTT	CSGVGKGQGVSGPSTEAFF
TRBD2	TRBV7-6	TRBJ2-1	16	NA	TGTGCCAGCAGTTCGGGGGGTCCCAGCTCCTACAATGAGCAGTTCTTC	CASSSGGPSSYNEQFF
NA	TRBV7-2	TRBJ2-7	12	many	TGTGCCAGCAGCACAAGCTCCTACGAGCAGTACTTC	CASSTSSYEQYF